This T cell receptor beta chain was found in a study of response to subunit inactivated influenza vaccine. The study's findings and limits: That few new T cells are recruited by each seasonal influenza vaccination was the authors' suggestion.

TCRdb reprocessed the RT-PCR reads with MiXCR, giving one entry per CDR3 protein. This sample carries about 310,000 distinct CDR3 sequences, 20% to 25% of them seen once, and the ten largest clones take 10%. The V and J ends lost 2 bases and 5 bases, in that order; junction bases with no gene match: 14. This CDR3 is built from 18 residues. Germline-derived CDR1 and CDR2 are SGHVS and FQNEAQ. Of note for this clonotype: Its target is not known.

The V call is TRBV7-8, the J call TRBJ1-5; TRBD1 agrees at 8 bases. The sequence derives from a man aged 50 to 69 who received an inactivated influenza vaccine. The sequences come from PBMCs from blood, collected less than 22 months after vaccination. The CDR3 DNA is TGTGCCAGCAGCTTATATTCACCGTCGGGGACAGGCCATCAGCCCCAGCATTTT. Translated: CASSLYSPSGTGHQPQHF.